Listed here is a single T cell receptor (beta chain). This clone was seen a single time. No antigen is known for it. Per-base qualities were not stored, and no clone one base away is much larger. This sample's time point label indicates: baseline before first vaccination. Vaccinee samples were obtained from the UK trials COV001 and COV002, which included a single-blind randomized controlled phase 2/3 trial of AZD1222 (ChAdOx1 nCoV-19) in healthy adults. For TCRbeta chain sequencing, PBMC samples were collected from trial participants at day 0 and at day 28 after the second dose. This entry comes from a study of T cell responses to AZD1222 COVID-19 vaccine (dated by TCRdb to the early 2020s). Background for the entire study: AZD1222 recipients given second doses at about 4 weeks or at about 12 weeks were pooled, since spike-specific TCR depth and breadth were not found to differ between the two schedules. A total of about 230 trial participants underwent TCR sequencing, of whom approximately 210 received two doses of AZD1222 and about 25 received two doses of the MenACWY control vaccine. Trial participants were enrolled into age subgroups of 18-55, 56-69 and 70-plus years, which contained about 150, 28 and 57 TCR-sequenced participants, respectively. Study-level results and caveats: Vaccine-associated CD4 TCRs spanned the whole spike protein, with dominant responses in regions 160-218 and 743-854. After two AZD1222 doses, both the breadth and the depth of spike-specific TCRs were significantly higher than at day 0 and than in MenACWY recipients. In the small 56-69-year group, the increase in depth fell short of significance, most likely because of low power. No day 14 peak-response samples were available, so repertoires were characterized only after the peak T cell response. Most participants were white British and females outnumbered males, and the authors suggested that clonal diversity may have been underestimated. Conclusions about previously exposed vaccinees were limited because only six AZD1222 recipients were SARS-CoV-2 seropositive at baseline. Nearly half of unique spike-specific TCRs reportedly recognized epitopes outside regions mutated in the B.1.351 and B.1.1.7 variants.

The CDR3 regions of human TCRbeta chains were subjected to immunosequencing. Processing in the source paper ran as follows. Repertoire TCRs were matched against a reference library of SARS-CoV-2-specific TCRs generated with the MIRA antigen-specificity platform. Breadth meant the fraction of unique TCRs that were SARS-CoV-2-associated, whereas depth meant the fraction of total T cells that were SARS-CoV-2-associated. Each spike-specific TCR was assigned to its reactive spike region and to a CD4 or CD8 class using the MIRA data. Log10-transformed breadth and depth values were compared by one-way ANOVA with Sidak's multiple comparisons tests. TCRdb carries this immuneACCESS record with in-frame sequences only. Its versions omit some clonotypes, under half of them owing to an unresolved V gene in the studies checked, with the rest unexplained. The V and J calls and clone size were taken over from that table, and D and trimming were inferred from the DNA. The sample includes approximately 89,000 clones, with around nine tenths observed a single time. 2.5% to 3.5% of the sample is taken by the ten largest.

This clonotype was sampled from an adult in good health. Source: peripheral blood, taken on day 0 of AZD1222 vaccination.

The CDR3 is CASSFEGGSSYNEQFF. The DNA sequence is TGTGCCAGCAGCTTTGAGGGGGGGAGCTCCTACAATGAGCAGTTCTTC. Recombination connected TRBV11-3 to TRBJ2-1; the best D guess is TRBD2, with 7 bases matching. Between the V and J ends, shortened by 3 bases and 0 bases respectively, the junction contains 12 bases. CDR1 and CDR2 are drawn from the germline V gene: SGHNT, YENEEA. The CDR3 measures 16 amino acids from cysteine to phenylalanine. Only CDR3 DNA is held: 48 bases, read in frame from base 1. When the CDR3 is completed using the reference TRBV11-3 and TRBJ2-1 genes on either side, the full variable domain is EAGVVQSPRYKIIEKKQPVAFWCNPISGHNTLYWYLQNLGQGPELLIRYENEEAVDDSQLPKDRFSAERLKGVDSTLKIQPAELGDSAVYLCASSFEGGSSYNEQFFGPGTRLTVL.